One and the same sample provided the 2 T cell receptor beta chains below, sequenced in a study of shared clonotypes between healthy human individuals. Naive CD8 populations comprised CD45RO-negative cells positively selected for CCR7, excluding terminally differentiated effector memory CD45RA+ cells. TCRdb keeps only in-frame clones here, not all; method: immunoSEQ multiplex PCR. Of hundreds of thousands of clones listed, about 91% are singletons. The sample taken for sequencing was naive CD8+ T cells sorted from blood. The receptors derive from a man aged 25-45 years in good health.

The chain uses TRBV5-6 and TRBJ1-1, with D maybe TRBD1 (6 bases). Germline V gene data show CDR1 as SGHDT and CDR2 as YYEEEE. The ends were cut back, 0 bases at V and 3 bases at J, with 18 bases in the middle. The CDR3 runs to 17 residues. CDR3 nucleotides: TGTGCCAGCAGCTTGGGGCACAGGGAACGCGTCGACACTGAAGCTTTCTTT. Its translation is CASSLGHRERVDTEAFF.

The CDR3 sequence: CASWTPGQGNYGYTF. The DNA of the CDR3 is TGTGCCAGCTGGACCCCGGGACAGGGGAACTATGGCTACACCTTC. J is TRBJ1-2 and V is TRBV27; 10 positions match TRBD1. The CDR3 is 15 amino acids. V trimming: 8 bases; J trimming: 2 bases; junction bases outside the gene matches: 8. Germline CDR1 and CDR2: MNHEY and SMNVEV (reference sequence).